Shown below are 10 T cell receptor beta chains from a single sample sequenced in a study of human T cells and chemical hapten exposure. TCRdb re-derived calls from the RACE reads in MiXCR, one entry per CDR3 protein. The sample contains roughly 180,000 distinct CDR3 sequences, roughly 15% of which appear only once. Time point meaning: patch test 1, 2 weeks after DPC sensitization. Regarding treatment: therapeutic diphenylcyclopropenone sensitization with weekly scalp DPC. This material consisted of whole blood, taken in connection with sensitization to the hapten diphenylcyclopropenone (DPC). The source of these receptors is a woman in her twenties or thirties with alopecia areata. Some clones in this sample may be carry-over from other donors' samples.

This clonotype has more than one count but fewer than ten. The gene calls are TRBV20-1 and TRBJ2-7; TRBD1 is a possible D gene (7 bases). Germline V gives CDR1 DFQATT, CDR2 SNEGSKA (reference sequence). CDR3 length: 14 amino acids. With 2 bases removed from V and 0 bases from J, the gap between germline ends came to 11 bases. The CDR3 is CSARWQGGSYEQYF. The CDR3 coding sequence is TGCAGTGCTAGATGGCAGGGGGGCTCCTACGAGCAGTACTTC.

CDR3 nucleotides: TGCGCCAGCAGCTTGGAGGGGAGCTCCTACAATGAGCAGTTCTTC. It translates to CASSLEGSSYNEQFF. The chain recombines TRBV5-1 with TRBJ2-1; D might be TRBD1 or TRBD2, each matching 5 bases. Per germline, CDR1 SGHRS and CDR2 YFSETQ. The CDR3 is 15 amino acids. The V end was cut by 0 bases, the J end by 0 bases, with 7 bases between.

This chain links TRBV18 with TRBJ2-6; D may be TRBD2 (6 bases). Looked up from germline, CDR1 is KGHSH and CDR2 is LQKENI. The CDR3 sequence is 14 residues long. The V gene lost 6 bases and the J gene lost 4 bases, with 10 bases spanning the gap. This CDR3 is CASSPAGGANVLTF. The CDR3 DNA is TGTGCCAGCTCCCCCGCGGGAGGGGCCAACGTCCTGACTTTC.

The chain combines TRBV29-1 with TRBJ2-5, with TRBD1 identical over 7 bases. Germline CDR1 is SQVTM and CDR2 is ANQGSEA. The CDR3 is 13 residues long. J was trimmed by 1 base and V by 4 bases; bases with no gene match: 3. This chain's CDR3 is CSVGGQIQETQYF. CDR3 nucleotides: TGCAGCGTTGGGGGACAGATCCAAGAGACCCAGTACTTC.

The rearrangement uses TRBV11-2 and TRBJ2-4; D is unresolved. The germline gives CDR1 SGHAT, CDR2 FQNNGV. The CDR3 extends over 12 amino acids. Trimming shortened V by 3 bases and J by 4 bases, and 4 bases separated the two germline ends. This CDR3 reads CASSFPKNIQYF. CDR3 coding DNA: TGTGCCAGCAGCTTCCCGAAAAACATTCAGTACTTC.

J is TRBJ2-5 and V is TRBV4-3; TRBD1 matches 7 bases. This CDR3 has 16 residues. Germline V lookup: CDR1 LGHNA, CDR2 YSLEER. Germline trimming cut 2 bases from V and 2 bases from J; bases unmatched to any gene: 8. The CDR3 region is CASSQFPGQLQETQYF. The CDR3 DNA reads as TGCGCCAGCAGCCAATTCCCGGGACAGCTGCAAGAGACCCAGTACTTC.

This clonotype was counted between two and nine times. The chain has TRBV9 and TRBJ1-6; no reliable D call. Looked up from germline, CDR1 is SGDLS and CDR2 is YYNGEE. This CDR3 contains 14 residues. The ends were cut back, 1 base at V and 4 bases at J, with 6 bases in the middle. CDR3: CASSVTTYNSPLHF. As DNA, the CDR3 is TGTGCCAGCAGCGTAACGACTTATAATTCACCCCTCCACTTT.

This clonotype showed up just a few times. This rearrangement joins TRBV27 to TRBJ2-4, with 12 bases lining up with TRBD1. The CDR3 has 16 amino acids. Germline assignment: CDR1 MNHEY and CDR2 SMNVEV (reference sequence). With 5 bases clipped from V and 3 bases from J, the junction kept 5 bases outside the gene matches. This chain's CDR3 is CASSGDRGLGKNIQYF. CDR3 DNA sequence: TGTGCCAGCAGTGGGGACAGGGGGCTAGGCAAAAACATTCAGTACTTC.

This chain joins TRBV6-2 or TRBV6-3 and TRBJ2-7; the D call may be TRBD1 or TRBD2 (5 bases each). V lost 5 bases to trimming and J lost 3 bases, with 14 bases between them. Germline CDR1 MNHEY, CDR2 SVGEGT. The CDR3 contains 14 residues. The CDR3 nucleotides are TGTGCCAGCAGTGCCCCCGGGACCGACTACGAGCAGTACTTC. Translation: CASSAPGTDYEQYF.

This clonotype was counted only a few times. This chain's CDR3 is CASSGSSGNTIYF. The CDR3 DNA follows: TGCGCCAGCTCGGGGAGCTCTGGAAACACCATATATTTT. This chain joins TRBV5-1 and TRBJ1-3; no clear D. There are 13 residues in the CDR3. The germline V gene encodes CDR1 SGHRS and CDR2 YFSETQ. Trimming removed 7 bases at V and 0 bases at J, with 8 bases between.